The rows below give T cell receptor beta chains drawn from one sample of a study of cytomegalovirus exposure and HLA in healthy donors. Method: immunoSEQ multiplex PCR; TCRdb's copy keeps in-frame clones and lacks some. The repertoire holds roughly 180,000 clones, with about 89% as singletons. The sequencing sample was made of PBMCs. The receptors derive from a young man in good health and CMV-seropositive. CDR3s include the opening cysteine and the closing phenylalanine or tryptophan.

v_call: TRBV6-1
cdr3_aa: CASIGQGQSEQYF

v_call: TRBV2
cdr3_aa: CASAGLTNEKLFF

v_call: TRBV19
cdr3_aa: CASSGDHSNQPQHF

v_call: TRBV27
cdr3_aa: CASSLGTPSTGELFF

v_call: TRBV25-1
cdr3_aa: CASSVARTGELFF

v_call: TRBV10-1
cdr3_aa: CASGLAGSSYEQYF

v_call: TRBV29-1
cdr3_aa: CSVSPGLNTGELFF

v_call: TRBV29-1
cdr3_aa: CSEIELAGGPSDTQYF

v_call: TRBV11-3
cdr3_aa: CASSLGEGWTEAFF

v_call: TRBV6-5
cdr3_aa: CASSYGLAGRGNTIYF

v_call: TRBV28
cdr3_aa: CASRHADLSTDTQYF

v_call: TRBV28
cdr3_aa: CASSNPGTGAFNQPQHF

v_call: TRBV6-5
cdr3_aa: CASSYDDRWNTEAFF

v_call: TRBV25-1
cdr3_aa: CASSLRETGGCQPQHF

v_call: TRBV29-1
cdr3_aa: CSVEGWGYTF

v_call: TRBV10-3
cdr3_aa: CAISDPRKNEQFF

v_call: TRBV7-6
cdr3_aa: CASRAIRTGGNPLANTGELFF